This T cell receptor (beta chain) stems from a study of blood T cell repertoires in COVID-19. Study-level background: From the United States, Italy and Spain came samples of acute and convalescent COVID-19. PBMCs, B-cell-depleted T cells, or T cells provided the cDNA or gDNA that made up the material.

In the authors' workflow: Reference gene primer amplification gave estimated nucleated cell counts. Some clones are missing from TCRdb's copy, which holds only in-frame ones; the method was immunoSEQ multiplex PCR. The V and J calls and clone size were taken over from that table, and D and trimming were inferred from the DNA. Found here are 190,000 or so clones, around 85% of them singletons; the top ten hold 9.8%. The material sequenced was peripheral blood. The sequence came from a woman of 80 years or more with acute or convalescent COVID-19.

The CDR3 loop is CASLPGQANTEAFF. In DNA form, the CDR3 reads TGTGCCAGCCTGCCCGGACAGGCGAACACTGAAGCTTTCTTT. The chain couples TRBV2 to TRBJ1-1; TRBD1 matches 7 bases. This CDR3 region has 14 residues. Germline V CDR1 and CDR2: SNHLY, FYNNEI. Trimming at V came to 8 bases and at J to 1 base, leaving 7 bases not matched to a gene.